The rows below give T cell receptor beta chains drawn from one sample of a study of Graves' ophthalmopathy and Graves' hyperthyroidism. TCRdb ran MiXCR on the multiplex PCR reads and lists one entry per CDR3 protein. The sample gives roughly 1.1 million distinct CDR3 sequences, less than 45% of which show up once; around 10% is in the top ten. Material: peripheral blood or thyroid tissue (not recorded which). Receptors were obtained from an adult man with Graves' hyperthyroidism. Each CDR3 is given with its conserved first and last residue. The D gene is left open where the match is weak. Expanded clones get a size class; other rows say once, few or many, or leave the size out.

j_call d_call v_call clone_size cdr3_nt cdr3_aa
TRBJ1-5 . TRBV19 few TGTGCCAGTAGTAGGCGGGGGAACCGGGGAGGACAGCCCCAGCATTTT CASSRRGNRGGQPQHF
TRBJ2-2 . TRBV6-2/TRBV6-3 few TGTGCCAGCTACGAGTTCCCCAACACCGGGGAGCTGTTTTTT CASYEFPNTGELFF
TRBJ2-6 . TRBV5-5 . TGTGCCAGCAGCTTGTACAGGGTGGCAGGGGCCAACGTCCTGACTTTC CASSLYRVAGANVLTF
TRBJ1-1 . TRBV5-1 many TGCGCCAGCAGCCCCGGGGGGCGCGGTTTGGGCACTGAAGCTTTCTTT CASSPGGRGLGTEAFF
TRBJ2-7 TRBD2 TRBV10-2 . TGCGCCAGCAGTGCCGGACTAGCGGGAGCAATTCCCTACGAGCAGTACTTC CASSAGLAGAIPYEQYF
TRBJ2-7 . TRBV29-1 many TGCAGCGTTGAAGTGGTAGGCAGACCCTCCGAGCAGTACTTC CSVEVVGRPSEQYF
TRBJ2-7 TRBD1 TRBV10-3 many TGTGCCATCAGTGGGGCCGACAGGGCCCACGAGCAGTACTTC CAISGADRAHEQYF
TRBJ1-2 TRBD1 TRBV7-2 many TGTGCCAGCAGCCGCAGGACAGGGTCGATCTATGGCTACACCTTC CASSRRTGSIYGYTF
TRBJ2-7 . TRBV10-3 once TGTGCCATCAGTGAGAAGTCAGGGAACCACGAGCAGTACTTC CAISEKSGNHEQYF
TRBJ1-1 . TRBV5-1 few TGCGCCGGCAGCCGTCAAAGAAACACTGAAGCTTTCTTT CAGSRQRNTEAFF
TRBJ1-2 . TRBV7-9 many TGTGCCAGCAGCCCACAGGGTAGCTTCGATGGCTACACCTTC CASSPQGSFDGYTF
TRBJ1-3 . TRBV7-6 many TGTGCCAGCAGCTTAGTAGACATCAGGGGCTCTGGAAACACCATATATTTT CASSLVDIRGSGNTIYF
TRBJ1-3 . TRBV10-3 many TGTGCCATCGCATCGGTGCTCGGAAACACCATATATTTT CAIASVLGNTIYF
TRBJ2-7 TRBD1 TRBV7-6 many TGTGCCAGCAGCTCCCCGGGACAGGGGAGGGAGCAGTACTTC CASSSPGQGREQYF
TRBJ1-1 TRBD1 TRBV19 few TGTGCCTCTCGGACAGGGGGCTCTGAAGCTTTCTTT CASRTGGSEAFF
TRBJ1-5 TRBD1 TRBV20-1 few TGCAGTGCTCTTAACGCACAGGGGGCCTTTCCCAATCAGCCCCAGCATTTT CSALNAQGAFPNQPQHF
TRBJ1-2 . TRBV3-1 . TGTGCCAGCAGCCAAGATTTCCCCGATGATGGCTACACCTTC CASSQDFPDDGYTF
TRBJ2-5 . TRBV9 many TGTGCCAGCAGCCCCCTGTCGCGGGAGACCCAGTACTTC CASSPLSRETQYF
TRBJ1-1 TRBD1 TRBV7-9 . TGTGCCGGGGGGACAGGGCTTATGAACACTGAAGCTTTCTTT CAGGTGLMNTEAFF
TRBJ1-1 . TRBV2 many TGTGCCAGCAGTGTGGACACCGTCACTGAAGCTTTCTTT CASSVDTVTEAFF
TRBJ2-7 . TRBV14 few TGTGCCAGCAGCCGGTCTCAACCACCTAGGACCTACGAGCAGTACTTC CASSRSQPPRTYEQYF
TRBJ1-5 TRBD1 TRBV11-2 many TGTGCCAGCAGCAAGGACAGGGGTCGGCCCCAGCATTTT CASSKDRGRPQHF
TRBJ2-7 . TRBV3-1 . TGTGCCAGCAGCCAAGATGGTCCTAAGGCCCCTTTGCAGTACTTC CASSQDGPKAPLQYF
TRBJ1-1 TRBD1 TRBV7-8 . TGTGCCAGCAGCTTAGATCGGGTTCTAGGACAGGGGAACACTGAAGCTTTCTTT CASSLDRVLGQGNTEAFF
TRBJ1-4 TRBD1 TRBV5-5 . TGTGCCAGCAGCTTGGCCGGGACAGGGTGGAAACTGTTTTTT CASSLAGTGWKLFF
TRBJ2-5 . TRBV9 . TGTGCCACCAGCGCAAGTGGGGAGACCCAGTACTTC CATSASGETQYF
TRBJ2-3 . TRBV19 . TGTGCCAGTAGGCCCAGTCTAGGGGATACGCAGTATTTT CASRPSLGDTQYF
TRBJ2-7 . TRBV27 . TGTGCCAGCAGTTTTCCAGGGAAGACCTACGAGCAGTACTTC CASSFPGKTYEQYF
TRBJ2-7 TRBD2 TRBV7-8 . TGTGCCGGCAAGCGGGAGGGGTCTCCCTCCTACGAGCAGTACTTC CAGKREGSPSYEQYF
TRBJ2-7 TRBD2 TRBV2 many TGTGCCAGCTCTGCTAGCGGGATAGGGTACGAGCAGTACTTC CASSASGIGYEQYF
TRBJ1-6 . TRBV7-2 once TGTGCCAGCAGCCAGCGGACCGGGACGGGGGGTAATTCACCCCTCCACTTT CASSQRTGTGGNSPLHF
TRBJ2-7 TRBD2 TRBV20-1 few TGCAGTGCTAGACCCCCAGTAGCGGGCTCCTACGAGCAGTACTTC CSARPPVAGSYEQYF
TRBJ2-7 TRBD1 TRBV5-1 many TGCGCCAGCAGCTTGGGGACAGGGTCTGGGGAGCAGTACTTC CASSLGTGSGEQYF
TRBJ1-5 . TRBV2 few TGTGCCAGCAGTATAACAACGGCGGCGGAGACCCAGCATTTT CASSITTAAETQHF
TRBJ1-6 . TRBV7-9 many TGTGCCAGCAGCTTTTTAGGGGGGAGCTCCTATAATTCACCCCTCCACTTT CASSFLGGSSYNSPLHF
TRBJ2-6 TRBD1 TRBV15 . TGTGCCACCAGCAGAGTTCAGGGGGCGCGTGGGGCCAACGTCCTGACTTTC CATSRVQGARGANVLTF
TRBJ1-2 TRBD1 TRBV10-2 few TGCGCCAGCAGTGAGCCGGACAGGGGGCCCGATGGCTACACCTTC CASSEPDRGPDGYTF
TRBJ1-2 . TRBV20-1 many TGCAGTGCTAGAGCGAGGGTTGAAGGCTACACCTTC CSARARVEGYTF
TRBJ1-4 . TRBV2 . TGTGCCAGCAGTCGCGGGATGAGTTCGGCTAATGAAAAACTGTTTTTT CASSRGMSSANEKLFF
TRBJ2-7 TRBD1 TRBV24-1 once TGTGCCACCAGTGATGCGGGACAGGGGACGTCGTTACGCCAGCAGTACTTC CATSDAGQGTSLRQQYF
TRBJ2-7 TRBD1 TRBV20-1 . TGCAGTGCTAGTGACAGGGGGTCCTACGAGCAGTACTTC CSASDRGSYEQYF
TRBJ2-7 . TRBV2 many TGTGCCAGCGGCAGAAACTACGAGCAGTACTTC CASGRNYEQYF
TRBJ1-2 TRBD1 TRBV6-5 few TGTGCCACCCATCCCGGGACAGGCAATCTTTTGAACTATGGCTACACCTTC CATHPGTGNLLNYGYTF
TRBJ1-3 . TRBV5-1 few TGCGCCAGCAGCTTGATGCCGCAGGGGACTGGAAACACCATATATTTT CASSLMPQGTGNTIYF
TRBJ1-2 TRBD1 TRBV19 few TGTGCCAGTAGTACTCGGGACAGAGGTGGCTACACCTTC CASSTRDRGGYTF
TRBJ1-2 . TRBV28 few TGTGCCAGCAGAAAACCTGCAAACTTCGGCTACACCTTC CASRKPANFGYTF
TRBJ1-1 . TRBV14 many TGTGCCAGCAGCCAAGCAGGGAGGTTGGCTTTCTTT CASSQAGRLAFF
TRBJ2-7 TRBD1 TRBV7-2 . TGTGCCAGCAGCTTAGTGGGGACAGGGGACTACGAGCAGTACTTC CASSLVGTGDYEQYF